The 10 T cell receptor beta chains below were found in one sample sequenced in a study of siplizumab effects on memory and regulatory T cells. Using immunoSEQ multiplex PCR, the repertoire was profiled, and TCRdb retains in-frame clones only, with some absent. This table has about 64,000 clones, just over 95% appearing once. The sequenced sample consisted of naive CD8+ T cells sorted from blood. The receptor source for this set is a human donor in good health.

The chain employs TRBV12-1 and TRBJ1-5. TRBV12-1 is annotated as a pseudogene. The CDR3 extends over 15 amino acids. CDR3 loop: CASSPAGKTDQPQHF. Written as DNA, the CDR3 is TGTGCCAGCAGCCCGGCCGGGAAAACGGATCAGCCCCAGCATTTT.

This clone was picked up one time. V gene TRBV15 combines with J gene TRBJ1-4, with D possibly being TRBD1 (5 bases). This CDR3 region has 15 residues. The ends were cut back, 5 bases at V and 8 bases at J, with 18 bases in the middle. The germline V gene encodes CDR1 LNHNV and CDR2 YYDKDF (reference sequence). The CDR3 DNA follows: TGTGCCACCAGCGGCCAGGGTATGGGGGGGGAAAAACTGTTTTTT. It translates to CATSGQGMGGEKLFF.

This rearrangement joins TRBV2 to TRBJ2-7, with D perhaps TRBD1 (6 bases). The CDR3 totals 16 residues. Trimming stripped 0 bases from V and 0 bases from J, with 12 bases between. Germline CDR1 SNHLY, CDR2 FYNNEI. CDR3 loop: CASSEAQGGFSYEQYF. The CDR3 bases are TGTGCCAGCAGTGAAGCACAGGGTGGCTTCTCCTACGAGCAGTACTTC.

V gene TRBV15 combines with J gene TRBJ1-6, with 7 bases identical to TRBD1. Trimming cost V 4 bases and J 9 bases; bases outside gene matches: 6. The CDR3 sequence is 14 residues long. From germline, CDR1 is LNHNV and CDR2 YYDKDF (reference sequence). Written as DNA, the CDR3 is TGTGCCACCAGCAAGACAGGGTGGGGTTCACCCCTCCACTTT. It yields the protein CATSKTGWGSPLHF.

The CDR3 sequence: CSVESKWINRVGQPQHF. The CDR3 DNA follows: TGCAGCGTTGAATCAAAGTGGATAAACAGGGTTGGTCAGCCCCAGCATTTT. This chain uses TRBV29-1 with TRBJ1-5, with D maybe TRBD1 (6 bases). Deletions cut 2 bases from V and 6 bases from J, with 23 bases between. The CDR3 is 17 residues long. Germline lookup yields CDR1 SQVTM and CDR2 ANQGSEA.

This clone was seen a single time. The rearrangement joins TRBV27 to TRBJ2-3; the D gene is possibly TRBD2 (6 bases). The CDR3 length is 15 residues. CDR1 is MNHEY and CDR2 is SMNVEV in the germline V gene (reference sequence). V was shortened by 7 bases and J by 4 bases, with 18 bases between the two germline ends. In nucleotides, the CDR3 is TGTGCCAGCACCCCCACGGCGGGGCCCCCAGATACGCAGTATTTT. Residues: CASTPTAGPPDTQYF.

This chain links TRBV9 with TRBJ2-7; D may be TRBD2 (6 bases). From germline, CDR1 is SGDLS and CDR2 YYNGEE. The CDR3 is 14 residues long. The V end was cut by 3 bases, the J end by 3 bases, with 13 bases between. The CDR3 protein is CASSGGGVSYEQYF. The CDR3 nucleotides read TGTGCCAGCAGCGGGGGCGGGGTCAGCTACGAGCAGTACTTC.

The J gene is TRBJ2-2, the V gene TRBV7-9; no clear D gene. Per germline, CDR1 SEHNR and CDR2 FQNEAQ (reference sequence). This CDR3 has 14 residues. The V end was cut by 5 bases, the J end by 5 bases, with 12 bases between. CDR3 protein: CASSPSRMTGELFF. The CDR3 DNA follows: TGTGCCAGCAGCCCCAGCCGTATGACCGGGGAGCTGTTTTTT.

This chain joins TRBV11-2 and TRBJ2-7; 11 nucleotides match TRBD2. The CDR3 covers 16 residues. The V segment lost 1 base and the J segment 0 bases; nucleotides outside the gene matches: 2. Germline V gene data show CDR1 as SGHAT and CDR2 as FQNNGV. CDR3: CASSLAGLADSYEQYF. CDR3 in DNA: TGTGCCAGCAGCTTAGCGGGACTAGCGGACTCCTACGAGCAGTACTTC.

The rearrangement links TRBV29-1 to TRBJ1-1; D perhaps matches TRBD1 (6 bases). This CDR3 has 14 amino acids. Germline assignment: CDR1 SQVTM and CDR2 ANQGSEA. Trimming removed 4 bases from V and 7 bases from J, with 19 bases in between. The CDR3 bases are TGCAGCGTTGCCAGAGTAGGGGGGTACGGTGAAGCTTTCTTT. It is translated as CSVARVGGYGEAFF.